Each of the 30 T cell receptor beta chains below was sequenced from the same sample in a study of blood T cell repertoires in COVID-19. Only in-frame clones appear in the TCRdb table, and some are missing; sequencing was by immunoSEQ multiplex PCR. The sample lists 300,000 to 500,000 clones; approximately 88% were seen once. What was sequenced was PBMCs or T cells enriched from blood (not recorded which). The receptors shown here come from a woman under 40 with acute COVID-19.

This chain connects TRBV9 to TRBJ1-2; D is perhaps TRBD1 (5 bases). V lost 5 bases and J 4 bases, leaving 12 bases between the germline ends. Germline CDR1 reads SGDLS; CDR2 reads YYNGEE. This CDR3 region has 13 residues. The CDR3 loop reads CASRNAGPYGYTF. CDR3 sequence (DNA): TGTGCCAGCAGGAACGCAGGGCCCTATGGCTACACCTTC. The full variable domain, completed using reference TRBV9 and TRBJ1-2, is DSGVTQTPKHLITATGQRVTLRCSPRSGDLSVYWYQQSLDQGLQFLIQYYNGEERAKGNILERFSAQQFPDLHSELNLSSLELGDSALYFCASRNAGPYGYTFGSGTRLTVV.

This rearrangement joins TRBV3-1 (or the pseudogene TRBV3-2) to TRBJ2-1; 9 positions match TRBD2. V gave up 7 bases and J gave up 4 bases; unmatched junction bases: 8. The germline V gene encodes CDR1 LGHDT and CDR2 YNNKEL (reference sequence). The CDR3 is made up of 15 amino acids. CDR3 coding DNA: TGTGCCAGCACCCCGACTAGCGGTGCTTACAATGAGCAGTTCTTC. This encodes CASTPTSGAYNEQFF.

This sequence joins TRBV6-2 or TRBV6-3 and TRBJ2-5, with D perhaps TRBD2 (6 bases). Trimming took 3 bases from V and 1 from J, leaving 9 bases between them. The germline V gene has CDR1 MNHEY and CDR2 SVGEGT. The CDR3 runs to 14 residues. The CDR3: CASSYFGGQETQYF. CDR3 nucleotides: TGTGCCAGCAGTTATTTCGGGGGCCAAGAGACCCAGTACTTC.

CDR3 DNA sequence: TGTGCCAGCTCACATCCGGGACAGGGGCTCTATGGCTACACCTTC. This codes for CASSHPGQGLYGYTF. V usage is TRBV18 and J usage is TRBJ1-2; 10 bases agree with TRBD1. Trimming removed 4 bases from V and 4 bases from J; junction bases left unmatched: 6. The germline V gene has CDR1 KGHSH and CDR2 LQKENI. The CDR3 loop spans 15 amino acids. The full variable domain, with the rest looked up from reference TRBV18 and TRBJ1-2, is NAGVMQNPRHLVRRRGQEARLRCSPMKGHSHVYWYRQLPEEGLKFMVYLQKENIIDESGMPKERFSAEFPKEGPSILRIQQVVRGDSAAYFCASSHPGQGLYGYTFGSGTRLTVV.

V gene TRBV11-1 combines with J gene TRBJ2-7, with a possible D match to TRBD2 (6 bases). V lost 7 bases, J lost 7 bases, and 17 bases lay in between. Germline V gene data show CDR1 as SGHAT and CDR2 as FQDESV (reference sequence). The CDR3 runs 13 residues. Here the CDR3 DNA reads TGTGCCAGCACCCTCTCCATCGGGGGAGAGCAGTACTTC. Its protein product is CASTLSIGGEQYF. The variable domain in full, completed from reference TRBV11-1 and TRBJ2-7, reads EAEVAQSPRYKITEKSQAVAFWCDPISGHATLYWYRQILGQGPELLVQFQDESVVDDSQLPKDRFSAERLKGVDSTLKIQPAELGDSAMYLCASTLSIGGEQYFGPGTRLTVT.

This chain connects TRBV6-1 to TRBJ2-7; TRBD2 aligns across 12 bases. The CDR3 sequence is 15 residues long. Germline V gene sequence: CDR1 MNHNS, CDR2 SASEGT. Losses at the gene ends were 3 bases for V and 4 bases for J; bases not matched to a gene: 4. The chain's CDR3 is CASSEVLAGGYEQYF. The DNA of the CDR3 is TGTGCCAGCAGTGAGGTACTAGCGGGGGGTTACGAGCAGTACTTC.

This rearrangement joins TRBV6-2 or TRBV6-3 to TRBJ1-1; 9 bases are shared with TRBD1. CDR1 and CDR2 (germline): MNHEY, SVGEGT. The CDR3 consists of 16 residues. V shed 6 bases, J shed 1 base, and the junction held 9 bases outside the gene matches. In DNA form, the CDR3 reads TGTGCCAGCAGCGTCGGACAGGGGAGGACGAACACTGAAGCTTTCTTT. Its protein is CASSVGQGRTNTEAFF.

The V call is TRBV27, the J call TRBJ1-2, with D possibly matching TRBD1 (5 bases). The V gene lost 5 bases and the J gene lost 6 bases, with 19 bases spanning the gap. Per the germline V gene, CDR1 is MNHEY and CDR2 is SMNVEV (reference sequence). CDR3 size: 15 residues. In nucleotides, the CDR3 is TGTGCCAGCAGTCCGGAGTCGGGGGGAAGGAATGGCTACACCTTC. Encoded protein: CASSPESGGRNGYTF.

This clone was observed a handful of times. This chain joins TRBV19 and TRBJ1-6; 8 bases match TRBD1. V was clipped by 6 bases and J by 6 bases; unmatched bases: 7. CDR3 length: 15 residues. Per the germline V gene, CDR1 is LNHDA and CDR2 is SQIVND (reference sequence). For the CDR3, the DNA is TGTGCCAGTAGGGCGACAGGGGAGGGTAATTCACCCCTCCACTTT. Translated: CASRATGEGNSPLHF. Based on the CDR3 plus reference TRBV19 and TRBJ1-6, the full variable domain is DGGITQSPKYLFRKEGQNVTLSCEQNLNHDAMYWYRQDPGQGLRLIYYSQIVNDFQKGDIAEGYSVSREKKESFPLTVTSAQKNPTAFYLCASRATGEGNSPLHFGNGTRLTVT.

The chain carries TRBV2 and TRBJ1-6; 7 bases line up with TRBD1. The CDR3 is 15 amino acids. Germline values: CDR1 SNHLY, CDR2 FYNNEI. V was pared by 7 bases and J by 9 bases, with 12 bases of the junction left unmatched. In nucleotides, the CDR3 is TGTGCCAGCAACAAAGACAGGGACGATGGTTCACCCCTCCACTTT. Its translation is CASNKDRDDGSPLHF.

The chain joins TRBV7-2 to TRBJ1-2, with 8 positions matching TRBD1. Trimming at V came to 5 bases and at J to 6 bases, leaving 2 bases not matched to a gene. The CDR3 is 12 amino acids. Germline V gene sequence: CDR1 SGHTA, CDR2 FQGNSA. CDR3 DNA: TGTGCCAGCAGCCTGGACAGGGATGGCTACACCTTC. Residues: CASSLDRDGYTF.

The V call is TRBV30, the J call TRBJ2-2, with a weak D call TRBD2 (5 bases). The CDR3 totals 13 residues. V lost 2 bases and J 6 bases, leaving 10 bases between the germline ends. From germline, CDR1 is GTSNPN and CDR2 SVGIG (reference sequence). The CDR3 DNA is TGTGCCTGGAGTCTAGAAGCGGCCGGGGAGCTGTTTTTT. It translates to CAWSLEAAGELFF.

The CDR3 reads CASSRGSGATEAFF. In nucleotides, the CDR3 is TGCGCCAGCAGTCGAGGGTCAGGGGCCACTGAAGCTTTCTTT. The chain recombines TRBV10-1 with TRBJ1-1, with TRBD1 as a possible D gene (6 bases). Germline assignment: CDR1 WNHNN and CDR2 SYGVQD (reference sequence). Deletions cut 5 bases from V and 4 bases from J, with 14 bases between. There are 14 residues in the CDR3.

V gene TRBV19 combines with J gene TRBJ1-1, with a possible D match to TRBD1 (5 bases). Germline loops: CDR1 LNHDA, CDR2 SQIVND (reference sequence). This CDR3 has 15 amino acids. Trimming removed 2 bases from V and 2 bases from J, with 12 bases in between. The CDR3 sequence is CASSIRRVTNTEAFF. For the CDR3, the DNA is TGTGCCAGTAGTATACGCAGGGTAACAAACACTGAAGCTTTCTTT.

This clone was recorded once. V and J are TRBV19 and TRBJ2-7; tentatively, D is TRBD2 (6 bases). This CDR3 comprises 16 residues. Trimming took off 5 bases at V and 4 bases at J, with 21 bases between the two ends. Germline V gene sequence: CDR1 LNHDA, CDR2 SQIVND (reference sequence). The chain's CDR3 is CASSGSGEAYWYEQYF. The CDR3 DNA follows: TGTGCCAGTAGTGGATCGGGGGAGGCCTACTGGTACGAGCAGTACTTC. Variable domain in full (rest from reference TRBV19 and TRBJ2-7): DGGITQSPKYLFRKEGQNVTLSCEQNLNHDAMYWYRQDPGQGLRLIYYSQIVNDFQKGDIAEGYSVSREKKESFPLTVTSAQKNPTAFYLCASSGSGEAYWYEQYFGPGTRLTVT.

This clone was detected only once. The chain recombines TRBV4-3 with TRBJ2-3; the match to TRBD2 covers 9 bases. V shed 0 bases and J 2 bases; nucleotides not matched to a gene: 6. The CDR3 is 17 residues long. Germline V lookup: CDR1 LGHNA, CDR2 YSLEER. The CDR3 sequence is CASSQEPSGVDTDTQYF. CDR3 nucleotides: TGCGCCAGCAGCCAAGAACCTAGCGGGGTGGACACAGATACGCAGTATTTT.

CDR3 loop: CASSYSGLSANEKLFF. The DNA for the CDR3 is TGTGCCAGCAGTTACTCGGGCCTATCGGCTAATGAAAAACTGTTTTTT. The chain joins TRBV6-5 to TRBJ1-4; D gene unclear. V was trimmed by 0 bases and J by 3 bases, leaving 11 bases between them. The CDR3 is 16 residues long. Germline V gives CDR1 MNHEY, CDR2 SVGAGI.

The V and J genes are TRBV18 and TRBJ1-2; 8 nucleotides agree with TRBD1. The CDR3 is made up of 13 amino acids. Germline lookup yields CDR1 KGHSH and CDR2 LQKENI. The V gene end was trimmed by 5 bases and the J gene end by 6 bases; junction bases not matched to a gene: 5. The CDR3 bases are TGTGCCAGCTCAGAGGACAGGGTGCATGGCTACACCTTC. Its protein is CASSEDRVHGYTF.

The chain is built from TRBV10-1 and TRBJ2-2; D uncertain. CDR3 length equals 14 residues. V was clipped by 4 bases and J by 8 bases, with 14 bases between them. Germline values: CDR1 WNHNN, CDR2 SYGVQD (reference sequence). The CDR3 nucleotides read TGCGCCAGCAGTGTAGAGGCTCCCCATGGGGAGCTGTTTTTT. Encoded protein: CASSVEAPHGELFF.

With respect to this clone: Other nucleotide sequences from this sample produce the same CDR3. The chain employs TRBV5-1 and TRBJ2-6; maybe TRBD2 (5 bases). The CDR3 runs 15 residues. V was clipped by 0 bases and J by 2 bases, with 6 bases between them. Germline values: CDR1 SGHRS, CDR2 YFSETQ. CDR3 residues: CASSLAGAGANVLTF. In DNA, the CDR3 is TGCGCCAGCAGCTTGGCCGGGGCTGGGGCCAACGTCCTGACTTTC.

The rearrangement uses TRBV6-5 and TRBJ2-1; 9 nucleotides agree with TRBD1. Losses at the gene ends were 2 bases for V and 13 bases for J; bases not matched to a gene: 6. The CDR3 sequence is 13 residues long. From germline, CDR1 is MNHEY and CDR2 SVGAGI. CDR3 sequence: CASSYPDRGDQFF. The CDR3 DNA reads TGTGCCAGCAGTTACCCCGACAGGGGGGACCAGTTCTTC.

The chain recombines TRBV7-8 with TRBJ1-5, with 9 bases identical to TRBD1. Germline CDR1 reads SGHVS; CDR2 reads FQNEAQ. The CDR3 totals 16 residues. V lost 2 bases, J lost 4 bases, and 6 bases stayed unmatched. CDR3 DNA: TGTGCCAGCAGCTTATTTTTAGGACAGGGGAATCAGCCCCAGCATTTT. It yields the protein CASSLFLGQGNQPQHF.

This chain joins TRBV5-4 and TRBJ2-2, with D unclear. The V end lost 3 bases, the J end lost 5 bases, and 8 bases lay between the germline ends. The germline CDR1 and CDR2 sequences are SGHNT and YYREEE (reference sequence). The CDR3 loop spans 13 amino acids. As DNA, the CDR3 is TGTGCCAGCAGCTATTTTCTGACCGGGGAGCTGTTTTTT. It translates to CASSYFLTGELFF.

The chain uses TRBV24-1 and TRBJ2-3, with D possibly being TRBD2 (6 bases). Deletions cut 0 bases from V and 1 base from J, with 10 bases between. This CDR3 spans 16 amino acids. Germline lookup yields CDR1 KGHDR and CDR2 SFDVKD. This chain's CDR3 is CATSDLSGSGTDTQYF. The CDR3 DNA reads TGTGCCACCAGTGATTTGAGCGGGTCCGGCACAGATACGCAGTATTTT.

CDR3 nucleotides: TGTGCCAGCAGCTCAGACAGGGCGGGGTTCTATGGCTACACCTTC. It encodes CASSSDRAGFYGYTF. The chain uses TRBV7-9 and TRBJ1-2; 7 bases line up with TRBD1. The CDR3 is made up of 15 amino acids. After removal of 4 bases from V and 4 bases from J, the junction contained 9 bases not matched to a gene. Per germline, CDR1 SEHNR and CDR2 FQNEAQ (reference sequence).

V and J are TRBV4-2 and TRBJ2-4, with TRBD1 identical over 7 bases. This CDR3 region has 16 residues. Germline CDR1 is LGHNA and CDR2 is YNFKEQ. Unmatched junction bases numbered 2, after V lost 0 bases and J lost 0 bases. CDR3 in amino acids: CASSQETGLAKNIQYF. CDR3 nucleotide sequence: TGTGCCAGCAGCCAAGAGACAGGGCTAGCCAAAAACATTCAGTACTTC.

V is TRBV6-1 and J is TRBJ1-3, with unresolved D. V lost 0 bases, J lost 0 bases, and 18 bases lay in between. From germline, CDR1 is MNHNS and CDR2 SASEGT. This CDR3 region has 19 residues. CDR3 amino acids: CASSEALHGLSGSGNTIYF. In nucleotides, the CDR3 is TGTGCCAGCAGTGAAGCGCTTCACGGACTCTCCGGCTCTGGAAACACCATATATTTT.

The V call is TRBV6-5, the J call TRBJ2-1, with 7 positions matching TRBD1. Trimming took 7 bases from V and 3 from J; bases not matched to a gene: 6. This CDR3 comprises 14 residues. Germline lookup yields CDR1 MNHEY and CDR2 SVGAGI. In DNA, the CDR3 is TGTGCCAGCATCTCGGGACAGATCTACAATGAGCAGTTCTTC. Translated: CASISGQIYNEQFF.

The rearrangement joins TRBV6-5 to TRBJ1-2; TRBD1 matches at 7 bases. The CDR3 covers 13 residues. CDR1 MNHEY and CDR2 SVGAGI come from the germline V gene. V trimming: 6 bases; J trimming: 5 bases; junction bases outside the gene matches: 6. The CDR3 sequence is CASRRGLGYGYTF. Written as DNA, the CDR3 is TGTGCCAGCAGAAGGGGGCTAGGGTATGGCTACACCTTC.

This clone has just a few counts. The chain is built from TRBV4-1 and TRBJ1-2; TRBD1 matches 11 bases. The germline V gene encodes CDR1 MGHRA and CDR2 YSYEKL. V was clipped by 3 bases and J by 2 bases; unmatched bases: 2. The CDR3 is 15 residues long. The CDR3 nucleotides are TGCGCCAGCAGCCATCGGGACAGGGGGAACTATGGCTACACCTTC. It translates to CASSHRDRGNYGYTF.